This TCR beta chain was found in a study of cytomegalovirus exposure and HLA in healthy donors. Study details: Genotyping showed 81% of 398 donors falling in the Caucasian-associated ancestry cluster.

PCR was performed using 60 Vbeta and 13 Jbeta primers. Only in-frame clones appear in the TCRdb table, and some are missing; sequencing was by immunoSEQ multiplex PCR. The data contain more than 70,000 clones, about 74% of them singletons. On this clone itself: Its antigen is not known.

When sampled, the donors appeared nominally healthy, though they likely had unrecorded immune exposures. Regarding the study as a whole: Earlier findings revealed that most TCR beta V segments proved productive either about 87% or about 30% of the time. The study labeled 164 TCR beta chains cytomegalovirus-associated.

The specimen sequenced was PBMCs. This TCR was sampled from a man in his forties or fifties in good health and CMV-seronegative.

This chain's CDR3 is CASSRIYRGPGGNTIYF. The CDR3 DNA follows: TGTGCCAGCAGCCGAATCTACAGGGGGCCGGGTGGAAACACCATATATTTT. This chain links TRBV11-2 with TRBJ1-3; 9 bases are a match to TRBD1. V was clipped by 5 bases and J by 3 bases; unmatched bases: 11. The germline gives CDR1 SGHAT, CDR2 FQNNGV. The CDR3 consists of 17 residues. The variable domain in full, completed from reference TRBV11-2 and TRBJ1-3, reads EAGVAQSPRYKIIEKRQSVAFWCNPISGHATLYWYQQILGQGPKLLIQFQNNGVVDDSQLPKDRFSAERLKGVDSTLKIQPAKLEDSAVYLCASSRIYRGPGGNTIYFGEGSWLTVV.